The clone carrying this TCR beta chain was seen a handful of times. The data belong to a study of blood T cells in healthy people across ages. The CDR3 sequence is 18 residues long. Germline loops: CDR1 SGHTA, CDR2 FQGNSA. V shed 1 base and J 3 bases; nucleotides not matched to a gene: 10. Then a second PCR, running roughly 7 to 12 cycles, was carried out with a sample-barcoded 5' primer and a J-beta primer mix. TCRdb reprocessed the 5' RACE reads with MiXCR, giving one entry per CDR3 protein. The sample contains about 1 million distinct CDR3 sequences, more than 40% of which appear only once. The authors drew 8 to 10 milliliters of peripheral blood from each donor.

Input material: blood. The rearrangement joins TRBV7-2 to TRBJ2-3, with 10 bases lining up with TRBD1. This clonotype was obtained from a woman aged 60-75 years in good health. CDR3 sequence (DNA): TGTGCCAGCAGCTTAGTGGGGGACAGGGGAGGTCGGACAGATACGCAGTATTTT. Its translation is CASSLVGDRGGRTDTQYF.